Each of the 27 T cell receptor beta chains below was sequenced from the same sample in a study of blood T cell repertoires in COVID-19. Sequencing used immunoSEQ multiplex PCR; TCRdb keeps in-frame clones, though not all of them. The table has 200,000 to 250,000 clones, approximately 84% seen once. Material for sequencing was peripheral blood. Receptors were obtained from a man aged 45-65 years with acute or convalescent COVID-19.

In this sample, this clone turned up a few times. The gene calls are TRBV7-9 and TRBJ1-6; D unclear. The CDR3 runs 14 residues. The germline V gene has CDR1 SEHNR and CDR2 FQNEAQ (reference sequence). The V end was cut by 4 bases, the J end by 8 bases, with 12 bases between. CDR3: CASSSGRMYSPLHF. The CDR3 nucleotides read TGTGCCAGCAGCTCCGGCAGGATGTATTCACCCCTCCACTTT. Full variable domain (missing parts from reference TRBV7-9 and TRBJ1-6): DTGVSQNPRHKITKRGQNVTFRCDPISEHNRLYWYRQTLGQGPEFLTYFQNEAQLEKSRLLSDRFSAERPKGSFSTLEIQRTEQGDSAMYLCASSSGRMYSPLHFGNGTRLTVT.

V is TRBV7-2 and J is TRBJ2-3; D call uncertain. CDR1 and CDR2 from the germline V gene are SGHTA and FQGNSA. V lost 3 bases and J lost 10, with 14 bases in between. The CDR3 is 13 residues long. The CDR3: CASSLPTPQAQYF. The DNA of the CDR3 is TGTGCCAGCAGCTTGCCCACCCCGCAGGCGCAGTATTTT.

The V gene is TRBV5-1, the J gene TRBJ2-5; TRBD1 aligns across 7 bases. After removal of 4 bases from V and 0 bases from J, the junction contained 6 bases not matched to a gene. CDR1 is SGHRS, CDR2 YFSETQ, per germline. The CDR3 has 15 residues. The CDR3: CASSPQGQHQETQYF. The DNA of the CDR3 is TGCGCCAGCAGCCCTCAGGGACAGCACCAAGAGACCCAGTACTTC.

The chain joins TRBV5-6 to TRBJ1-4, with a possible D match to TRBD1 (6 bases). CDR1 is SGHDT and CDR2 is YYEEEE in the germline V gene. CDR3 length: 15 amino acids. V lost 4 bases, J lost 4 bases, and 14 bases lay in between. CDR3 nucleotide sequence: TGTGCCAGCAGCCCCCGGAGCAGGGGTAATGAAAAACTGTTTTTT. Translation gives CASSPRSRGNEKLFF.

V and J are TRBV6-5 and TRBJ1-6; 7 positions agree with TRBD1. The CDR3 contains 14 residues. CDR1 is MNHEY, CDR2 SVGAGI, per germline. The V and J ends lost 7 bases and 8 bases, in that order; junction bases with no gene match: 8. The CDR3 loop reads CASNPTGAYSPLHF. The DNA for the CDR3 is TGTGCCAGCAACCCTACAGGGGCATATTCACCCCTCCACTTT.

Here the CDR3 reads CAGRPGQGIGGYTF. In nucleotides, the CDR3 is TGTGCCGGCCGACCGGGACAGGGGATAGGGGGCTACACCTTC. The chain employs TRBV6-5 and TRBJ1-2, with 10 bases that match TRBD1. CDR1 and CDR2 from the germline V gene are MNHEY and SVGAGI. With 11 bases clipped from V and 8 bases from J, the junction kept 14 bases outside the gene matches. The CDR3 covers 14 residues.

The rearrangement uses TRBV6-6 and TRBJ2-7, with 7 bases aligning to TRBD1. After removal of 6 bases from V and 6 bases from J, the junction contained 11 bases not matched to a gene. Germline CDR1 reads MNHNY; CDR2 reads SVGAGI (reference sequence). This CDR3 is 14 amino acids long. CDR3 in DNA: TGTGCCAGCAGCCCCTCCCAGGGGGTTGGCGAGCAGTACTTC. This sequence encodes CASSPSQGVGEQYF.

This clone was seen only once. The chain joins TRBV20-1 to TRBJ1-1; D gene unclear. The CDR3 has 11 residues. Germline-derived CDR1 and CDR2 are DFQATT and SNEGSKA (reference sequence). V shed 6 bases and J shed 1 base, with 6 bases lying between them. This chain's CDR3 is CSATQNTEAFF. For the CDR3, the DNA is TGCAGTGCCACACAGAACACTGAAGCTTTCTTT.

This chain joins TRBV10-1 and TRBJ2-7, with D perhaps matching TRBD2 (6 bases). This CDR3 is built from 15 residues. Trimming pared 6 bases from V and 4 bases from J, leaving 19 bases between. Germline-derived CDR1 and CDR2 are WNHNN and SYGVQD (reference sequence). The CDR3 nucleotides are TGCGCCAGCAGCCCCAGTGCGGGACTCCAGTACGAGCAGTACTTC. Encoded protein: CASSPSAGLQYEQYF.

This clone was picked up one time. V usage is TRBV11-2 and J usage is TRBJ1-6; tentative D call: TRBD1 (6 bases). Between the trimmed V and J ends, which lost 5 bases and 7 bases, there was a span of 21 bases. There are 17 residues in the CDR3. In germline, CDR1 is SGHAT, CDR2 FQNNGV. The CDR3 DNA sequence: TGTGCCAGCAGCCCCCCAGGGGCCCGGGGGGCAAATTCACCCCTCCACTTT. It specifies CASSPPGARGANSPLHF.

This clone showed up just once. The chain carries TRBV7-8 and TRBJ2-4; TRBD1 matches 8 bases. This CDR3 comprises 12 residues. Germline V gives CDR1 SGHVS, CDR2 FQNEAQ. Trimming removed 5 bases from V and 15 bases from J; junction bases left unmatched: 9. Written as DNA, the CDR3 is TGTGCCAGCAGCCCCGGCCGGGACAGGACGTACTTC. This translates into CASSPGRDRTYF. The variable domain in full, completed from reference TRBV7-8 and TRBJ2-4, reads GAGVSQSPRYKVAKRGQDVALRCDPISGHVSLFWYQQALGQGPEFLTYFQNEAQLDKSGLPSDRFFAERPEGSVSTLKIQRTQQEDSAVYLCASSPGRDRTYFGAGTRLSVL.

The CDR3, as DNA: TGTGCCAGCAGCTTAGACGGCTGGGGAGATGGCTACACCTTC. Its protein product is CASSLDGWGDGYTF. The rearrangement links TRBV11-2 to TRBJ1-2; unclear D gene. Germline V gives CDR1 SGHAT, CDR2 FQNNGV. The CDR3 runs to 14 residues. The V end was cut by 0 bases, the J end by 6 bases, with 11 bases between.

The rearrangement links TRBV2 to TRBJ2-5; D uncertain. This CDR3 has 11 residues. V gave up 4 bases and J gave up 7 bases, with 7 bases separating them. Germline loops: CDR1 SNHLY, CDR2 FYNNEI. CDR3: CASSGSVTQYF. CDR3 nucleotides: TGTGCCAGCAGTGGTAGTGTGACCCAGTACTTC.

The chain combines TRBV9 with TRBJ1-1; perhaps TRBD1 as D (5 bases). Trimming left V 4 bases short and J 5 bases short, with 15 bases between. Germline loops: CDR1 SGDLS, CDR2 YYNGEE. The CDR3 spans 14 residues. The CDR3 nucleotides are TGTGCCAGCAGCCCTCAGGCAGGGAGGACTGAAGCTTTCTTT. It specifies CASSPQAGRTEAFF. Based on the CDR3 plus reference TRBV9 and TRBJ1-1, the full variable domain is DSGVTQTPKHLITATGQRVTLRCSPRSGDLSVYWYQQSLDQGLQFLIQYYNGEERAKGNILERFSAQQFPDLHSELNLSSLELGDSALYFCASSPQAGRTEAFFGQGTRLTVV.

CDR3 in DNA: TGTGCCAGCAGCTCCCCTCGGGGGGCGGAGACCCAGTACTTC. This translates into CASSSPRGAETQYF. The chain recombines TRBV5-4 with TRBJ2-5; TRBD2 might be the D (7 bases). There are 14 residues in the CDR3. Germline CDR1 and CDR2: SGHNT and YYREEE (reference sequence). V lost 3 bases, J lost 5 bases, and 14 bases lay in between.

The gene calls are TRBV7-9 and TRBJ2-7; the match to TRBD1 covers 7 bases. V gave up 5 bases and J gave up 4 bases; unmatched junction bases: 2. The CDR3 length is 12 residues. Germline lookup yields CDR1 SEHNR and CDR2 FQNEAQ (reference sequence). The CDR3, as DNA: TGTGCCAGCAGCACGACAGGGTACGAGCAGTACTTC. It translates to CASSTTGYEQYF.

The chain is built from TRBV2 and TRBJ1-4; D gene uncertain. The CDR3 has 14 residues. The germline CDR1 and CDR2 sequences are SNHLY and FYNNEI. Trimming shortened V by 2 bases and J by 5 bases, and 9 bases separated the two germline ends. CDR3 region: CASSERFGNEKLFF. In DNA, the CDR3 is TGTGCCAGCAGTGAAAGGTTCGGGAATGAAAAACTGTTTTTT.

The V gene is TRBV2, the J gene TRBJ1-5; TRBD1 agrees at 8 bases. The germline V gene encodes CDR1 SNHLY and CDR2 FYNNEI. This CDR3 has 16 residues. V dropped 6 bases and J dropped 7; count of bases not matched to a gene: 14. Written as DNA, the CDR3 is TGTGCCAGCAGACCTAGGACAGGGTCCTCGCACCAGCCCCAGCATTTT. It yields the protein CASRPRTGSSHQPQHF. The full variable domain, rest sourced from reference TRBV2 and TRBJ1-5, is EPEVTQTPSHQVTQMGQEVILRCVPISNHLYFYWYRQILGQKVEFLVSFYNNEISEKSEIFDDQFSVERPDGSNFTLKIRSTKLEDSAMYFCASRPRTGSSHQPQHFGDGTRLSIL.

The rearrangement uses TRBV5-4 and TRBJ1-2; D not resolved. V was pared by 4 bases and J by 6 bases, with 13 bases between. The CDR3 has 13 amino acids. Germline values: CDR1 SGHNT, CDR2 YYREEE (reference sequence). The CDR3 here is CASSPEVSDGYTF. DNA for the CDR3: TGTGCCAGCAGCCCGGAGGTCAGCGATGGCTACACCTTC.

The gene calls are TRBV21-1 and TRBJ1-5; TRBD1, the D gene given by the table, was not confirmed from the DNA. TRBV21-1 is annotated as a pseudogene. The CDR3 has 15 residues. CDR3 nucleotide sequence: TGTGCCAGCAGCAAAGGGGGGCCCGGGGATCAGCCCCAGCATTTT. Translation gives CASSKGGPGDQPQHF.

This chain's CDR3 is CASSYPATGGELFF. The CDR3 coding sequence is TGTGCCAGCAGTTACCCCGCCACGGGCGGGGAGCTGTTTTTT. The genes are TRBV6-6 and TRBJ2-2; D not certain. The CDR3 totals 14 residues. Germline lookup yields CDR1 MNHNY and CDR2 SVGAGI (reference sequence). Trimming removed 2 bases from V and 7 bases from J, with 11 bases in between.

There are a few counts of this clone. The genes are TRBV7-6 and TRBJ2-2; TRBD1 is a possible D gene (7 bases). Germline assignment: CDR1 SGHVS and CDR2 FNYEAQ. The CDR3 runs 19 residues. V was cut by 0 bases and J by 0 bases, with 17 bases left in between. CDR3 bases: TGTGCCAGCAGCTTAGCGCTGAAGGGGGCGGGACCGAACACCGGGGAGCTGTTTTTT. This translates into CASSLALKGAGPNTGELFF. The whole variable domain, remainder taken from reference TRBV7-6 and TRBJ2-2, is GAGVSQSPRYKVTKRGQDVALRCDPISGHVSLYWYRQALGQGPEFLTYFNYEAQQDKSGLPNDRFSAERPEGSISTLTIQRTEQRDSAMYRCASSLALKGAGPNTGELFFGEGSRLTVL.

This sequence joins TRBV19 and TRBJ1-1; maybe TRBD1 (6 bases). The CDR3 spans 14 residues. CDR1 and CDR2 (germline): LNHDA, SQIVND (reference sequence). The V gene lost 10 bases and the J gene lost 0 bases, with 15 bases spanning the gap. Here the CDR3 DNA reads TGTGCCACGGGACACCCGGCCATGAACACTGAAGCTTTCTTT. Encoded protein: CATGHPAMNTEAFF. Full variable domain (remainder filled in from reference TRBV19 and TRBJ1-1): DGGITQSPKYLFRKEGQNVTLSCEQNLNHDAMYWYRQDPGQGLRLIYYSQIVNDFQKGDIAEGYSVSREKKESFPLTVTSAQKNPTAFYLCATGHPAMNTEAFFGQGTRLTVV.

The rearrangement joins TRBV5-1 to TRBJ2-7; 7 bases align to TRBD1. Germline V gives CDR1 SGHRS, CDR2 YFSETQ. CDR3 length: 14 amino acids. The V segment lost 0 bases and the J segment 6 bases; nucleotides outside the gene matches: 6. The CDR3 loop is CASSLEHRGGEQYF. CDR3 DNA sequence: TGCGCCAGCAGCTTGGAACACAGGGGCGGCGAGCAGTACTTC.

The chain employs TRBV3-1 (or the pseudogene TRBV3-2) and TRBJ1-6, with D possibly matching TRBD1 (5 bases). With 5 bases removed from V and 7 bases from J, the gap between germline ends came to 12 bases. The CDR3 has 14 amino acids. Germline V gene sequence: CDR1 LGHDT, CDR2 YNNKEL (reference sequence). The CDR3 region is CASSYGQKNSPLHF. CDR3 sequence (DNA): TGTGCCAGCAGCTACGGACAAAAAAATTCACCCCTCCACTTT.

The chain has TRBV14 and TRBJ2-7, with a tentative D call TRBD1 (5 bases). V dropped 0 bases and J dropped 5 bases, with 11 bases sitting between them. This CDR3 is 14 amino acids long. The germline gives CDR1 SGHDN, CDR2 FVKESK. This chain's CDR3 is CASSQEAGSHEQYF. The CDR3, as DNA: TGTGCCAGCAGCCAAGAGGCAGGGTCCCACGAGCAGTACTTC.

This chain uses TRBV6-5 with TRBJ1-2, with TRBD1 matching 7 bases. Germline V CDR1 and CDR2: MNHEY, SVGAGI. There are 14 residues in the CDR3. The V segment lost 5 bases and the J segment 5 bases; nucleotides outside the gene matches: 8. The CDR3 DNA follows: TGTGCCAGCAGTCCCGACAGGGAATCTTATGGCTACACCTTC. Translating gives CASSPDRESYGYTF.